These 9 T cell receptor beta chains originate from one sample sequenced in a study of Ad26.COV2.S vaccination and SARS-CoV-2 variants. The treatment is: around 19 received Ad26.COV2.S at low or high dose, single or two shots; roughly five received placebo; per-sample allocation not given. All samples were drawn on day 63, counting from the first vaccine or placebo injection. Clones were read by immunoSEQ multiplex PCR, and TCRdb kept only the in-frame ones, dropping some. The sample carries 350,000 to 500,000 clones, 75% to 95% recorded once. Sequencing used peripheral blood, obtained in a trial of Ad26.COV2.S vaccine versus placebo. The receptor source for this set is a person aged 18-65 years who received the Ad26.COV2.S COVID-19 vaccine or a placebo.

The genes are TRBV6-5 and TRBJ1-2; 7 positions agree with TRBD1. The CDR3 has 13 residues. Per germline, CDR1 MNHEY and CDR2 SVGAGI. V gave up 4 bases and J gave up 3 bases; unmatched junction bases: 2. The chain's CDR3 is CASSSTGDYGYTF. The CDR3, as DNA: TGTGCCAGCAGTTCTACAGGGGACTATGGCTACACCTTC.

The chain links TRBV6-2 or TRBV6-3 to TRBJ1-6; unclear D gene. The CDR3 runs 16 residues. Trimming shortened V by 2 bases and J by 7 bases, and 15 bases separated the two germline ends. Per the germline V gene, CDR1 is MNHEY and CDR2 is SVGEGT. The CDR3 protein is CASSYPGPTPNSPLHF. In nucleotides, the CDR3 is TGTGCCAGCAGTTACCCCGGACCCACCCCGAATTCACCCCTCCACTTT.

The genes are TRBV7-2 and TRBJ1-2; TRBD1 matches 9 bases. Germline trimming cut 3 bases from V and 4 bases from J; bases unmatched to any gene: 3. CDR1 is SGHTA, CDR2 FQGNSA, per germline. The CDR3 is made up of 14 amino acids. The CDR3 DNA sequence: TGTGCCAGCAGCTTGGGACAGGGCGGCTATGGCTACACCTTC. The encoded protein is CASSLGQGGYGYTF.

This rearrangement joins TRBV6-2 or TRBV6-3 to TRBJ1-3; perhaps TRBD1 as D (5 bases). The V end lost 7 bases, the J end lost 0 bases, and 13 bases lay between the germline ends. This CDR3 comprises 15 residues. From germline, CDR1 is MNHEY and CDR2 SVGEGT. The CDR3 sequence: CASNPQGASGNTIYF. CDR3 sequence (DNA): TGTGCCAGCAACCCCCAGGGAGCCTCTGGAAACACCATATATTTT.

This rearrangement joins TRBV18 to TRBJ2-7; 7 positions agree with TRBD1. The V gene's germline CDR1 is KGHSH and CDR2 LQKENI. Trimming took 5 bases from V and 10 from J; bases not matched to a gene: 5. The CDR3 has 11 amino acids. CDR3 sequence: CASSSRQGQYF. CDR3 sequence (DNA): TGTGCCAGCTCATCCCGACAGGGACAGTACTTC.

In the case of this clone: The sample has other DNA sequences that encode this CDR3 too. This chain connects TRBV2 to TRBJ2-1; TRBD2 agrees at 9 bases. The V segment lost 3 bases and the J segment 0 bases; nucleotides outside the gene matches: 0. Germline V gene lookup returns CDR1 SNHLY and CDR2 FYNNEI. The CDR3 is 15 amino acids. The CDR3 region has the DNA TGTGCCAGCAGTGAGGGACTAGCCTCCTACAATGAGCAGTTCTTC. It specifies CASSEGLASYNEQFF. Drawing the rest from reference TRBV2 and TRBJ2-1, the complete variable domain is EPEVTQTPSHQVTQMGQEVILRCVPISNHLYFYWYRQILGQKVEFLVSFYNNEISEKSEIFDDQFSVERPDGSNFTLKIRSTKLEDSAMYFCASSEGLASYNEQFFGPGTRLTVL.

This clone has just a few counts. The CDR3 loop is CASNTGTNSYEQYF. CDR3 nucleotides: TGTGCCAGTAACACCGGGACTAACTCCTACGAGCAGTACTTC. This chain joins TRBV28 and TRBJ2-7; TRBD2 aligns across 7 bases. CDR1 MDHEN and CDR2 SYDVKM come from the germline V gene. CDR3 size: 14 residues. The ends lost 9 bases at V and 0 bases at J; junction bases unmatched: 8.

The chain links TRBV27 to TRBJ2-7; D gene unclear. The CDR3 sequence is 11 residues long. From germline, CDR1 is MNHEY and CDR2 SMNVEV (reference sequence). V was shortened by 6 bases and J by 5 bases, with 8 bases between the two germline ends. CDR3 nucleotide sequence: TGTGCCAGCAGCTCCCCTCACGAGCAGTACTTC. It yields the protein CASSSPHEQYF.

DNA for the CDR3: TGTGCCAGCAGTGAAGAGGGGAATAACTATGGCTACACCTTC. Protein: CASSEEGNNYGYTF. V and J are TRBV6-1 and TRBJ1-2; a possible D gene is TRBD1 (5 bases). Looked up from germline, CDR1 is MNHNS and CDR2 is SASEGT. The CDR3 is 14 amino acids. Trimming removed 1 base from V and 1 base from J, with 7 bases in between.